Listed below are T cell receptor beta chains from one sample, sequenced in a study of blood T cell repertoires in COVID-19. Only in-frame clones appear in the TCRdb table, and some are missing; sequencing was by immunoSEQ multiplex PCR. The data show over 150,000 clones, around four fifths seen once. Input material: peripheral blood. All receptors derive from a woman aged 55-69 years with acute or convalescent COVID-19. CDR3s include the opening cysteine and the closing phenylalanine or tryptophan. The D gene is left open where the match is weak. The size of a clone is reported for some rows only, either as once, few or many, or as a class for expanded clones.

abundance,v_gene,d_gene,j_gene,CDR3nt,CDR3aa
.,TRBV30,.,TRBJ2-7,TGTGCCGGCAACGGCGGCTCCTACGAGCAGTACTTC,CAGNGGSYEQYF
.,TRBV7-2,TRBD1,TRBJ1-2,TGTGCCAGCAGCTATGACAGGGGGGCTAACTATGGCTACACCTTC,CASSYDRGANYGYTF
few,TRBV14,.,TRBJ2-1,TGTGCCAGCAGCCAAGGGTGGGCAGTCTCCTACAATGAGCAGTTCTTC,CASSQGWAVSYNEQFF
.,TRBV7-2,.,TRBJ2-3,TGTGCCAGCAGCTTCTCCGGTGCAGATACGCAGTATTTT,CASSFSGADTQYF
.,TRBV10-2,.,TRBJ1-1,TGCGCCAGCCGAGGAGGGTCAGCGAACACTGAAGCTTTCTTT,CASRGGSANTEAFF
.,TRBV5-4,TRBD2,TRBJ2-1,TGTGCCAGCAGCACCCAGTCGGGACTAACCTACAATGAGCAGTTCTTC,CASSTQSGLTYNEQFF
.,TRBV6-5,TRBD2,TRBJ2-3,TGTGCCAGCAGCCAACTAGCGGGGGAAAGGGATACGCAGTATTTT,CASSQLAGERDTQYF
.,TRBV6-5,.,TRBJ2-3,TGTGCCAGCAGTCGGACGGGGGTGGGCTACAATACGCAGTATTTT,CASSRTGVGYNTQYF
.,TRBV11-1,.,TRBJ1-1,TGTGCCAGCAGCCGGCTAATACAGGCGAACACTGAAGCTTTCTTT,CASSRLIQANTEAFF
.,TRBV27,TRBD1,TRBJ2-3,TGTGCCAGCAGAGCCATGGACAGGAGCACAGATACGCAGTATTTT,CASRAMDRSTDTQYF
once,TRBV30,.,TRBJ2-1,TGTGCCTGGAGCGCTGACAGCGGGCATGAGCAGTTCTTC,CAWSADSGHEQFF
.,TRBV21-1,.,TRBJ2-7,TGTGCCAGCAGCCAACACCGACTAGGCGGGGCTCCGTACGAGCAGTACTTC,CASSQHRLGGAPYEQYF
once,TRBV9,TRBD1,TRBJ1-3,TGTGCCAGCAGCGAGGGACAGCTCTCTGGAAACACCATATATTTT,CASSEGQLSGNTIYF
.,TRBV2,TRBD2,TRBJ2-7,TGTGCCAGCAGGCCCGGGAGGGGTTGGTACGAGCAGTACTTC,CASRPGRGWYEQYF
.,TRBV21-1,.,TRBJ2-5,TGTGCCAGCAGCAAAGTAAAGGGACAGGGGCCGTTGGGTGAGACCCAGTACTTC,CASSKVKGQGPLGETQYF
.,TRBV5-6,.,TRBJ2-3,TGTGCCAGCAGCTTGAGAGGGACAAGTGGGACAGATACGCAGTATTTT,CASSLRGTSGTDTQYF
.,TRBV6-5,TRBD1,TRBJ1-1,TGTGCCAGCAGTTTACAGGGGGCAGGCGACACTGAAGCTTTCTTT,CASSLQGAGDTEAFF
.,TRBV19,TRBD2,TRBJ2-1,TGTGCCAGTAGTATAACTAGCGGGGGGGCCACGGCCTACAATGAGCAGTTCTTC,CASSITSGGATAYNEQFF